This T cell receptor (beta chain) was recovered during a study of T-cell reconstitution after alpha-beta-depleted transplantation in children. Whole-study findings and limits: One year post-transplant, T-cell counts and diversity were largely derived from T cells produced anew. There were some patients whose high TCRbeta diversity at day 60 came from surviving recipient T cells and thymic progenitors. Roughly two months post-transplant, alpha-beta T cells reportedly originated from several hundred graft clones that had expanded.

In this sample, this clonotype turned up many times. Antigen specificity is unknown. The ends lost 5 bases at V and 4 bases at J; junction bases unmatched: 12. This CDR3 region has 17 residues. Germline assignment: CDR1 SGHVS and CDR2 FNYEAQ. The library targeted TCRbeta and was prepared with unique molecular identifiers. TCRdb called the PCR reads again in MiXCR, with one record for every CDR3 protein. Of 240,000 or so distinct CDR3 sequences listed, around 8% are singletons. The receptor comes from a male patient between 5 and 17 years old who had a stem cell transplant for acute lymphoblastic leukemia, so the T cells may come from the graft donor. The chain combines TRBV7-6 with TRBJ1-4; the match to TRBD1 covers 8 bases. Source: PBMCs, mostly from graft donor cells, taken 180 days after TCRalphabeta/CD19-depleted stem cell transplant. CDR3 loop: CASSLRTGKYYNEKLFF. In DNA, the CDR3 is TGTGCCAGCAGCCTCCGGACAGGGAAGTACTATAATGAAAAACTGTTTTTT.